The 2 T cell receptor beta chains reported below all come from one sample, sequenced in a study of T cells expressing NK-cell markers. From the 5' RACE reads, TCRdb lists one entry per CDR3 protein and no DNA. The sample holds hundreds of thousands of distinct CDR3 sequences. Sequenced material: blood T cells: a sorted CD56 or NKG2C T cell subset, CD4+ or CD8+ T cells, or bulk PBMC T cells (not recorded which). All receptors come from a young man in good health.

V is TRBV12-3 or TRBV12-4 and J is TRBJ2-1. The CDR3 totals 15 residues. CDR3 sequence reads: CASSLGGRTYNEQFF.

The J gene is TRBJ2-5, the V gene TRBV29-1; checking the TCRdb D call of TRBD2 is not possible without DNA. CDR3 size: 14 residues. Germline V gene lookup returns CDR1 SQVTM and CDR2 ANQGSEA. CDR3 residues: CSVDLAGGWETQYF.